This section outlines one T cell receptor (beta chain) sequence together with its context. Its target antigen remains unknown. Base qualities are not recorded, but no much larger clone differs from it by a single base. The protocol used for the library was the immunoSEQ multiplex PCR assay. TCRdb mirrors the immuneACCESS table, restricted to in-frame sequences. Some clones are absent from its copies; in checked studies, under half trace to an unresolved V gene, and the reason for the others is unknown. The sample table holds about 500,000 clones, of which approximately 80% were seen once. Of the sample, about 0.012% is held by the ten largest clones. The CDR3 goes from the cysteine to the phenylalanine over 14 residues. The kept DNA is CDR3 alone, 42 bases in frame from the first base. The V end loses 5 bases and the J end loses 3 bases, and a stretch of 10 bases separates them. Sequences SNHLY (CDR1) and FYNNEI (CDR2) are obtained from the germline V gene.

This sample stems from a study of shared T cell receptors in the human thymus (dated by TCRdb to about 2021). General notes on the study: The study examined how self-reactive, shared T-cell receptor alpha chains are generated in the human thymus.

The sample was also reused in another study, on human thymus T cells. From that second study: Immunologically healthy infants undergoing open corrective cardiac surgery for congenital heart defects in Finland were used as donors. Thymus tissue was collected as surgical resects that were removed during corrective cardiac surgery. V and J gene segment usage appeared biased in both thymic and peripheral blood repertoires. The related research reported highly overlapping thymic TCR repertoires among unrelated individuals. The study described the TCR alpha and beta repertoires in eight or nine infant thymus samples and a few matching peripheral blood samples. The cohort included a handful of male and a couple of female infants, with donor ages spanning 7 to 244 days. Thymocytes were released mechanically from tissue and stored at -70 °C as pellets of roughly 9-32 million cells. A QIAsymphony instrument was used to extract genomic DNA from the frozen cell pellets. Using the immunoSEQ multiplex PCR assay, the TCRB and TCRAD loci were amplified from a standardized quantity of quality-controlled genomic DNA. The V(D)J region was spanned by amplicons of a length sufficient to cover the CDR3 and to identify V and J genes. The commercial immunoSEQ service was used to sequence amplicons on an Illumina platform. Primer bias and sequencing errors were corrected as previously described, and TCRAD and TCRB definitions were based on the IMGT database. immunoSEQ Analyzer 3.0 and VDJTools were used for repertoire analysis, which covered basic statistics, V/J segment usage, diversity estimates, rarefaction and pairwise overlap. Diversity was estimated using the Chao1, ChaoE, Efron-Thisted, Shannon and inverse Simpson indices, and was also estimated on datasets down-sampled to the size of the smallest sample. Repertoire overlap was assessed by strict matching of CDR3 nucleotide sequence, V gene and J gene, and clustering was done by Jaccard-based multidimensional scaling. On average, thymus samples yielded about 810,000 unique TCRB clonotypes, whereas blood samples yielded approximately 84,000.

The chain is assembled from TRBV2 and TRBJ2-2, with a tentative D gene TRBD2 over 5 matching bases. This TCR was recovered from a boy less than two years old with a congenital heart defect. Donor details come from another sample of the same person, matched by shared clones. What was sequenced was thymocytes. The CDR3 region: CASSKRFDTGELFF. The nucleotide sequence is TGTGCCAGCAGTAAGCGGTTCGACACCGGGGAGCTGTTTTTT.